A selection of T cell receptor beta chains follows, all from one sample in a study of monozygotic twins with inflammatory bowel disease. Reprocessing the 5' RACE reads, TCRdb reports a single entry for every CDR3 protein and omits DNA. In all, the sample yields about 300,000 distinct CDR3 sequences. Sequenced material: blood. The receptors derive from a human donor with ulcerative colitis or Crohn's disease, or a healthy co-twin of an affected twin (not recorded which). Each CDR3 is given with its conserved first and last residue.

J: TRBJ1-1; V: TRBV10-3; CDR3: CAIAGENTEAFF
J: TRBJ2-2; V: TRBV20-1; CDR3: CSAREAGGRHTGELFF
J: TRBJ2-1; V: TRBV24-1; CDR3: CATSDHPREVYNEQFF
J: TRBJ2-3; V: TRBV9; CDR3: CASSVAIDPFSTDTQYF
J: TRBJ2-7; V: TRBV24-1; CDR3: CATSGRGNEQYF
J: TRBJ2-7; V: TRBV7-3; CDR3: CASSLTAGASYEQYF
J: TRBJ2-1; V: TRBV4-3; CDR3: CASSQGTSGRATEQFF
J: TRBJ2-3; V: TRBV20-1; CDR3: CSARGGSTDTQYF
J: TRBJ2-7; V: TRBV3-1; CDR3: CASSQEKGMGEQYF
J: TRBJ2-5; V: TRBV15; CDR3: CATSRDRAGGQETQYF
J: TRBJ2-1; V: TRBV7-7; CDR3: CASSIDSLSYNEQFF
J: TRBJ2-7; V: TRBV5-1; CDR3: CASGRGLPSGRAISYEQYF
J: TRBJ2-2; V: TRBV4-1; CDR3: CASSLLLAGGLWTGELFF
J: TRBJ1-4; V: TRBV6-1; CDR3: CASSTWDRGTNEKLFF
J: TRBJ2-2; V: TRBV12-3/TRBV12-4; CDR3: CASSISHSGRGSTGELFF
J: TRBJ2-1; V: TRBV15; CDR3: CATSRVSGEQFF
J: TRBJ2-3; V: TRBV20-1; CDR3: CSALPMGGRIDTQYF
J: TRBJ1-5; V: TRBV20-1; CDR3: CSARGGLGNQPQHF
J: TRBJ2-2; V: TRBV5-5; CDR3: CASRGSGRPNTGELFF
J: TRBJ2-1; V: TRBV6-5; CDR3: CASSYLTSANEQFF
J: TRBJ2-3; V: TRBV30; CDR3: CAWSVLLTGTDTQYF
J: TRBJ1-4; V: TRBV5-8; CDR3: CASSVGQGFTNEKLFF
J: TRBJ1-5; V: TRBV20-1; CDR3: CSAGLRRGSNQPQHF
J: TRBJ2-7; V: TRBV12-3/TRBV12-4; CDR3: CASSFGQGFYEQYF
J: TRBJ2-1; V: TRBV5-3; CDR3: CARTQSGLEVPNEQFF
J: TRBJ2-3; V: TRBV14; CDR3: CASSQLTGRAQDTQYF
J: TRBJ2-7; V: TRBV6-2/TRBV6-3; CDR3: CASSYRPGQGNEQYF
J: TRBJ1-4; V: TRBV24-1; CDR3: CATSDLNLREVAESTNEKLFF
J: TRBJ1-5; V: TRBV20-1; CDR3: CGHSGGVGKPQHF
J: TRBJ2-7; V: TRBV5-4; CDR3: CASSPLPGLAAYEQYF
J: TRBJ1-6; V: TRBV18; CDR3: CASSPRDSPNSPLHF
J: TRBJ1-5; V: TRBV12-3/TRBV12-4; CDR3: CASSPSGEGQPQHF
J: TRBJ2-2; V: TRBV27; CDR3: CATNPTGENTGELFF
J: TRBJ1-5; V: TRBV7-2; CDR3: CASSLRGQNQPQHF
J: TRBJ1-1; V: TRBV20-1; CDR3: CSASTTAGKIEAFF
J: TRBJ2-7; V: TRBV20-1; CDR3: CSATGGDFGEQYF
J: TRBJ1-5; V: TRBV18; CDR3: CASSPADTNQPQHF
J: TRBJ2-2; V: TRBV29-1; CDR3: CSVEVPGEFSGELFF
J: TRBJ1-1; V: TRBV5-1; CDR3: CASSLSPDTEAFF
J: TRBJ2-6; V: TRBV6-4; CDR3: CASSRTGGAFPGANVLTF
J: TRBJ2-1; V: TRBV3-1; CDR3: CASSSRWGDDYNEQFF
J: TRBJ1-4; V: TRBV5-5; CDR3: CASSLIREGYEKLFF
J: TRBJ1-5; V: TRBV20-1; CDR3: CSVQAGDQPQHF
J: TRBJ2-1; V: TRBV20-1; CDR3: CSAPTGTSGTYNEQFF